This T cell receptor (beta chain) came from a study of blood T cell repertoires in COVID-19 (dated by TCRdb to 2018 to 2020). Study-wide context: Collaborator samples came from the United States, Italy and Spain and covered acute and convalescent phases of COVID-19. HLA class I and class II types, where available, came from metadata supplied by the sample provider rather than from assay-based typing. Sample metadata almost always included a de-identified subject ID, COVID-19 status, age in years and sex. The repertoires were released in a freely available public database intended as a resource for research on the immune response to SARS-CoV-2. The dataset comprised deeply sampled blood TCRbeta repertoires from subjects exposed to, actively infected with, or recovered from COVID-19. The samples were drawn from two sources: the first 160 participants of the ongoing ImmuneRACE study, and 1,254 subjects contributed by 6 global collaborators. The prospective study material was composed of cDNA or gDNA derived from T cells, B-cell-depleted T cells, or PBMCs. The paper as a whole reports these results and caveats: The quantity of clinical and demographic metadata differed by source and by participant and was supplied without curation.

About this clone: Its recognized antigen is unknown. The record has no base qualities; no much larger clone is one base away.

The immunoSEQ Assay, a bias-controlled multiplex PCR, was used to amplify TCRbeta CDR3 regions from genomic DNA. On the authors' methods: The number of nucleated cells in each sample was estimated from the amplification of reference gene primers within the assay. To quantify the absolute abundance of each unique TCRbeta CDR3 rearrangement, sequence reads were collapsed and filtered. For each sample, productive Simpson clonality was calculated by taking the square root of Simpson's diversity index across productive rearrangements. TCRdb retrieved this table from immuneACCESS and kept in-frame rearrangements only. Not all clones are present; in checked studies, unresolved V genes account for under half, and no reason is known for the remainder. The DNA gave D and trimming, while V, J and clone size come from that table. The sample contains 60,000 to 80,000 clones, roughly 92% of them found a single time. The ten largest clones capture 5.5% to 6% of the sample.

Collaborating institutions collected whole blood in K2EDTA tubes following their own protocols. For TCRbeta analysis, collaborators shipped samples as frozen whole blood, isolated PBMCs, or DNA extracted from either of those sample types. CDR1 SNHLY and CDR2 FYNNEI are derived from the germline V gene. Deletion took 8 bases off V and 6 bases off J, with a span of 16 bases between the germline ends. Taken from cysteine to phenylalanine, the CDR3 has 13 residues. Left in the record is the CDR3 DNA by itself, 39 bases read in frame from the first base. This clonotype originated in a human donor in a cohort sampled during active COVID-19. The chain was built from TRBV2 and TRBJ1-2; a weak D assignment points to TRBD1 (5 bases agree). Source material: peripheral blood. The bases are TGTGCCAGCTCTGGAGACCAGGGAAATGGCTACACCTTC. Its amino acids are CASSGDQGNGYTF.